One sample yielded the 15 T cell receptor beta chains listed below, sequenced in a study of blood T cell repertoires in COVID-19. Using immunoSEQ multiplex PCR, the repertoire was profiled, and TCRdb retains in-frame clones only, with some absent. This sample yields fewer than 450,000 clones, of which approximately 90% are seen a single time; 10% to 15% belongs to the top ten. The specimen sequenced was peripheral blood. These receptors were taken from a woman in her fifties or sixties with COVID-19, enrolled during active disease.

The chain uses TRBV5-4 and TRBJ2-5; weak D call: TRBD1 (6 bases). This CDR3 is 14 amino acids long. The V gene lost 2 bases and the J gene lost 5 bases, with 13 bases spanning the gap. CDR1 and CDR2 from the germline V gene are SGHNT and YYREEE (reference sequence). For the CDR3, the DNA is TGTGCCAGCAGCTTTAACAGGGTTGCGGAGACCCAGTACTTC. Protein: CASSFNRVAETQYF.

CDR3 sequence reads: CASAGPAGSNQPQHF. In DNA, the CDR3 is TGTGCCAGCGCCGGTCCTGCGGGAAGCAATCAGCCCCAGCATTTT. The chain combines TRBV28 with TRBJ1-5; D ambiguous. The CDR3 has 15 amino acids. The V end lost 8 bases, the J end lost 1 base, and 15 bases lay between the germline ends. Germline V CDR1 and CDR2: MDHEN, SYDVKM.

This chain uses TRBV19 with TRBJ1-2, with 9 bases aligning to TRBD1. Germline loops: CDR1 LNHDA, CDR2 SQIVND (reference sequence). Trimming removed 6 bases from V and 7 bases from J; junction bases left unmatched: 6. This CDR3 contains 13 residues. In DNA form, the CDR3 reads TGTGCCAGTAGCTGGGGACAGGGCAGTGGCTACACCTTC. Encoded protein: CASSWGQGSGYTF.

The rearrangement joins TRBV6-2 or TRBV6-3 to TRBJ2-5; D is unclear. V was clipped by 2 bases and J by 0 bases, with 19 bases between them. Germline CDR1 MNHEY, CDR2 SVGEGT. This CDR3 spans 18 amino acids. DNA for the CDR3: TGTGCCAGCAGTTACGGGTCTAAGCGATCTACGTACCAAGAGACCCAGTACTTC. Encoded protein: CASSYGSKRSTYQETQYF.

The CDR3 DNA reads TGTGCCAGTTCCACAGGACGTGACACTGAAGCTTTCTTT. Encoded protein: CASSTGRDTEAFF. The chain has TRBV19 and TRBJ1-1; TRBD1 is a possible D gene (5 bases). This CDR3 comprises 13 residues. Germline V CDR1 and CDR2: LNHDA, SQIVND (reference sequence). Trimming took off 8 bases at V and 3 bases at J, with 13 bases between the two ends.

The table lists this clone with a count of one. CDR3 region: CASSRGQRNYGYTF. The DNA for the CDR3 is TGTGCCAGTAGTAGGGGACAGCGTAACTATGGCTACACCTTC. V usage is TRBV19 and J usage is TRBJ1-2; 7 nucleotides line up with TRBD1. CDR3 length equals 14 residues. The germline V gene has CDR1 LNHDA and CDR2 SQIVND (reference sequence). Unmatched junction bases numbered 3, after V lost 4 bases and J lost 1 base. Based on the CDR3 plus reference TRBV19 and TRBJ1-2, the full variable domain is DGGITQSPKYLFRKEGQNVTLSCEQNLNHDAMYWYRQDPGQGLRLIYYSQIVNDFQKGDIAEGYSVSREKKESFPLTVTSAQKNPTAFYLCASSRGQRNYGYTFGSGTRLTVV.

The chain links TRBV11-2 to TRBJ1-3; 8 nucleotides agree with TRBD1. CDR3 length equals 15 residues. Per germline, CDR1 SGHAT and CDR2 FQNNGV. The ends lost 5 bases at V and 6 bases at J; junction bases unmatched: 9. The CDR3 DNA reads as TGTGCCAGCAGCCCCACGGACAGGGTGGCAAACACCATATATTTT. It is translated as CASSPTDRVANTIYF.

DNA of the CDR3: TGTGCCTGTTCGACGACCCGCGGATTCACAGATACGCAGTATTTT. Amino acids: CACSTTRGFTDTQYF. The chain carries TRBV30 and TRBJ2-3; D remains ambiguous. This CDR3 is built from 15 residues. Trimming left V 6 bases short and J 2 bases short, with 18 bases between. The germline V gene encodes CDR1 GTSNPN and CDR2 SVGIG (reference sequence).

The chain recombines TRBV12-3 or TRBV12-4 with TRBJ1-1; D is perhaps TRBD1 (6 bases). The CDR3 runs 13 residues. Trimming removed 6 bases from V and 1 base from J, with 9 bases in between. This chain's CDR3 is CASRQGRNTEAFF. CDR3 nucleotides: TGTGCCAGCAGACAGGGCCGGAACACTGAAGCTTTCTTT.

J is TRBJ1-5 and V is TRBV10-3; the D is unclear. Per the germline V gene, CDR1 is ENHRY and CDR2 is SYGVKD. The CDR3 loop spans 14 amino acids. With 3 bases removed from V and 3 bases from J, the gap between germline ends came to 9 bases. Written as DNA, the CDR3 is TGTGCCATCAGTGAATTGGCGGCCAATCAGCCCCAGCATTTT. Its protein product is CAISELAANQPQHF.

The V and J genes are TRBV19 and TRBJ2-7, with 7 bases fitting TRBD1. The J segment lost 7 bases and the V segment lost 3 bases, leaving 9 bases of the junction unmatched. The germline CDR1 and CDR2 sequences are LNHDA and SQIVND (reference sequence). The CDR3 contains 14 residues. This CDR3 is CASSMAGTVREQYF. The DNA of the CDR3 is TGTGCCAGTAGTATGGCCGGGACAGTAAGAGAGCAGTACTTC.

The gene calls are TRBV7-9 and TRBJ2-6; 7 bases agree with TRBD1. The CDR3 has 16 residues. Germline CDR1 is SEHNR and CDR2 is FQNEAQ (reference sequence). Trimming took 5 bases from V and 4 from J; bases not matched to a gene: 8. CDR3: CASSPKTGEGANVLTF. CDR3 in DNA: TGTGCCAGCAGCCCAAAAACAGGGGAAGGGGCCAACGTCCTGACTTTC.

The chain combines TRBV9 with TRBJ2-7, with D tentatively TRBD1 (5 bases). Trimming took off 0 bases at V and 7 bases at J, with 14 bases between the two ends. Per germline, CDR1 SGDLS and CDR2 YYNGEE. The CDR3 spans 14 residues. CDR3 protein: CASSVDPDSYEQYF. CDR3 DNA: TGTGCCAGCAGCGTAGACCCAGACAGTTATGAGCAGTACTTC.

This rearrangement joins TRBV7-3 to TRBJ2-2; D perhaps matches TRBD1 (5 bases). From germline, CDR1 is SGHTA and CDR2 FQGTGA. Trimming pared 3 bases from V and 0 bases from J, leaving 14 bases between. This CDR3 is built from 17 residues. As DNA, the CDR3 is TGTGCCAGCAGCTTCCCTCTTGGGGCGTCGAACACCGGGGAGCTGTTTTTT. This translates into CASSFPLGASNTGELFF.

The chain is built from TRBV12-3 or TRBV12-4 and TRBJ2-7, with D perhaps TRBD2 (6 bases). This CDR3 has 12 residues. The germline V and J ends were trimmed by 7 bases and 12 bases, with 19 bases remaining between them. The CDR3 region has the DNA TGTGCCAGCAACAATGGTCCGGGAGATTTGTACTTC. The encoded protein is CASNNGPGDLYF.